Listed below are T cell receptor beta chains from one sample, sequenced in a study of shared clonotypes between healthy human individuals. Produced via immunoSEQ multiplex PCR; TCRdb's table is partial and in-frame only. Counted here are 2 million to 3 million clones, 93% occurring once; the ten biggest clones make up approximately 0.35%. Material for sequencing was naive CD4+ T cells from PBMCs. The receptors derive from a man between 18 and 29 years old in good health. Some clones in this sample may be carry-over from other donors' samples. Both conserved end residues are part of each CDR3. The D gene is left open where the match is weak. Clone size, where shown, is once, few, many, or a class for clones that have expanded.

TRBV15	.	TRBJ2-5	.	TGTGCCACCAGCAGAACTACGACGACAGGGGAGGGGACCCAGTACTTC	CATSRTTTTGEGTQYF
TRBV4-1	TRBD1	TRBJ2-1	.	TGCGCCAGCAGCCACGCCGGGACAGGGGGATACAATGAGCAGTTCTTC	CASSHAGTGGYNEQFF
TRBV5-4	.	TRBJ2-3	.	TGTGCCAGCAGCTTGGCAATTAGCACAGATACGCAGTATTTT	CASSLAISTDTQYF
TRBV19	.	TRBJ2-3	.	TGTGCCAGTAGTCGACAGGCCTTCCAGGATACGCAGTATTTT	CASSRQAFQDTQYF
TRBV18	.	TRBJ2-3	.	TGTGCCAGCTCACAAACAGGGTTTGGAGATACGCAGTATTTT	CASSQTGFGDTQYF
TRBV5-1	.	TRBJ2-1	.	TGCGCCAGCCAAGGTCCCCAGTGGGAAATCAAAGATGAGCAGTTCTTC	CASQGPQWEIKDEQFF
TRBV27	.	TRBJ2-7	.	TGTGCCAGCAGTCCCAGCCGGGTTTCGCTCTACGAGCAGTACTTC	CASSPSRVSLYEQYF
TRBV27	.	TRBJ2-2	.	TGTGCCAGCAGTTTACTGGGGCAGACGAACACCGGGGAGCTGTTTTTT	CASSLLGQTNTGELFF
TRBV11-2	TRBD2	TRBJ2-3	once	TGTGCCAGCAGCCCCGGGACTAGCGGGGGTACGCAGTATTTT	CASSPGTSGGTQYF
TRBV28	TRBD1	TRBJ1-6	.	TGTGCCAGCAGCCAACCGGGACAGCCTAATTCACCCCTCCACTTT	CASSQPGQPNSPLHF
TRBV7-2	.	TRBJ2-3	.	TGTGCCAGCAGCCCTCAGGTAGGAGATACGCAGTATTTT	CASSPQVGDTQYF
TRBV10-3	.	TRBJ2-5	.	TGTGCCATCAGCGCGGCGCGGCAAGAGACCCAGTACTTC	CAISAARQETQYF
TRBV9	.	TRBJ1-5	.	TGTGCCAGCAGCGTAGGTCAGCACAATCAGCCCCAGCATTTT	CASSVGQHNQPQHF
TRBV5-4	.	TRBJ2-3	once	TGTGCCAGCAGCCTAACGAACACAGATACGCAGTATTTT	CASSLTNTDTQYF
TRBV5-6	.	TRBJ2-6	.	TGTGCCAGCAGCGTCCTGAGACAACGCTCTGGGGCCAACGTCCTGACTTTC	CASSVLRQRSGANVLTF
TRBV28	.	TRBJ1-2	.	TGTGCCCACGGGCAGACTAACTATGGCTACACCTTC	CAHGQTNYGYTF
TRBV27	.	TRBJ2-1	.	TGTGCCAGCAGGATCAACAGGGATTCCTACAATGAGCAGTTCTTC	CASRINRDSYNEQFF
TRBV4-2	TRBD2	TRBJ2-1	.	TGTGCCAGCAGCCAAGAGGGGAAGGGGAGGGTGAATGAGCAGTTCTTC	CASSQEGKGRVNEQFF
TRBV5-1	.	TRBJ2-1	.	TGCGCCAGCAGCTTGGACTGGGTTGGGGCCAATGAGCAGTTCTTC	CASSLDWVGANEQFF
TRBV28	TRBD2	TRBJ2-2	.	TGTGCCAGCAGTTTTTGGCTAGCGGGTCCTAACACCGGGGAGCTGTTTTTT	CASSFWLAGPNTGELFF
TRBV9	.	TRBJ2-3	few	TGTGCCAGCAGCGTAGGGCCTAGCACAGATACGCAGTATTTT	CASSVGPSTDTQYF
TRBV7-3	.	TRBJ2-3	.	TGTGCCAGCACCCCGGGACTGGGGCGCGATACGCAGTATTTT	CASTPGLGRDTQYF
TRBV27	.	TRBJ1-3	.	TGTGCCAGCAGTCCCCAGCGGGCCTACTCTGGAAACACCATATATTTT	CASSPQRAYSGNTIYF
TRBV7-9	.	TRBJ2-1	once	TGTGCCAGCAGCCAACAAGTGACGGAAGGGGATTACAATGAGCAGTTCTTC	CASSQQVTEGDYNEQFF
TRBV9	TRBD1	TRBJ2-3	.	TGTGCCAGCAGCGTTGGGACAGCACTACCCACAGATACGCAGTATTTT	CASSVGTALPTDTQYF
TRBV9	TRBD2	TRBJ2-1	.	TGTGCCAGCAGCGTAGGGGTGGCGGGGGTTTACAATGAGCAGTTCTTC	CASSVGVAGVYNEQFF
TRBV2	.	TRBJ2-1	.	TGTGCCAGCAGTGAAGTAGCGGTCTACAATGAGCAGTTCTTC	CASSEVAVYNEQFF
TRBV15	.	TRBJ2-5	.	TGTGCCACCAGCAGAGTAGGGGGAATCCTCCAAGAGACCCAGTACTTC	CATSRVGGILQETQYF
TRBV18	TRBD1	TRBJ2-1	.	TGTGCCAGCTCACTGACGACAGGGGTCAATGAGCAGTTCTTC	CASSLTTGVNEQFF
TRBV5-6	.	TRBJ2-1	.	TGTGCCAGCAGCTTAAGAGGTCTAGCCGTTTACAATGAGCAGTTCTTC	CASSLRGLAVYNEQFF
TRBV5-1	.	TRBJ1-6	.	TGCGCCAGCAGCTTGGACAGGGCGGATTCACCCCTCCACTTT	CASSLDRADSPLHF
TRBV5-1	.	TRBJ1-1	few	TGCGCCAGCAAGGGGGAAGGGGCGAACACTGAAGCTTTCTTT	CASKGEGANTEAFF
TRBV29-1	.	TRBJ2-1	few	TGCAGCGTTGAAAATGCCCCGGGGACTGAGCAGTTCTTC	CSVENAPGTEQFF
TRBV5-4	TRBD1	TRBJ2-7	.	TGTGCCAGCAGCGAGACCGGGACAGGGAACTCCTACGAGCAGTACTTC	CASSETGTGNSYEQYF
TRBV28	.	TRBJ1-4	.	TGTGCCAGCAGTCCCAGGGGCACAATACCAAATGAAAAACTGTTTTTT	CASSPRGTIPNEKLFF
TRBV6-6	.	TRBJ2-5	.	TGTGCCAGCAGTACCCGGGACATCCAAGAGACCCAGTACTTC	CASSTRDIQETQYF
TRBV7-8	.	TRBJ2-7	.	TGTGCCAGCAGCTCGTTATACGGACGGCTTCCCTACGAGCAGTACTTC	CASSSLYGRLPYEQYF
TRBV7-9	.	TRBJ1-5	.	TGTGCCAGCAGCCTTGGCGATACAAATCAGCCCCAGCATTTT	CASSLGDTNQPQHF
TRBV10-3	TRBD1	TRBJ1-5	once	TGTGCCATCAGTGAGTCGACAGGGTACAGGCAGCCCCAGCATTTT	CAISESTGYRQPQHF
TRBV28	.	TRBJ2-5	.	TGTGCCAGCAGTTTATTTCTTTTGGGGCGGGAGACCCAGTACTTC	CASSLFLLGRETQYF
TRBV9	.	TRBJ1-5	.	TGTGCCAGCAGCGTAGCGGACTCGGGGCCCCAGCATTTT	CASSVADSGPQHF
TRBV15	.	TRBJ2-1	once	TGTGCCACCAGCATTTTTTTTGGCCCCGGGGGCTCCTACAATGAGCAGTTCTTC	CATSIFFGPGGSYNEQFF
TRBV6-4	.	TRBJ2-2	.	TGTGCCAGCAGTGACTTAAACACCGGGGAGCTGTTTTTT	CASSDLNTGELFF
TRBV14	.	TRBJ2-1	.	TGTGCCAGCAGCCAAATGCGCGATGAGCAGTTCTTC	CASSQMRDEQFF
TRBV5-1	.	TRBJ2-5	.	TGCGCCAGCAGCCCCGAGGGGAATCAAGAGACCCAGTACTTC	CASSPEGNQETQYF
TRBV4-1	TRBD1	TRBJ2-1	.	TGCGCCAGCAGCCAACTCCTCGGGGACAGGAAAAATGAGCAGTTCTTC	CASSQLLGDRKNEQFF
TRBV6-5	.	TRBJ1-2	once	TGTGCCAGCGGCGGGGGATTCGGCTACACCTTC	CASGGGFGYTF
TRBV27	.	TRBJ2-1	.	TGTGCCAGCAGTTTTTCACTTGTCGACCTCCGGTTCTTC	CASSFSLVDLRFF
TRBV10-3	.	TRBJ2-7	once	TGTGCCATCAGTGATACCCGGGGTTCCCACGAGCAGTACTTC	CAISDTRGSHEQYF
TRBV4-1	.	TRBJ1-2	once	TGCGCCAGCAGCCAAGGAGACAGAGCATATGGCTACACCTTC	CASSQGDRAYGYTF
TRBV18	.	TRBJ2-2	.	TGTGCCAGCTCACCACAGGAGCGGGCCACCGGGGAGCTGTTTTTT	CASSPQERATGELFF
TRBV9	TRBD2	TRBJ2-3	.	TGTGCCAGCAGCGTTTCTAGCGGGGCCTCGAGTGTAGATACGCAGTATTTT	CASSVSSGASSVDTQYF
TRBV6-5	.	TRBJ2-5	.	TGTGCCAGCAGTCTTCCGGGAACACGGGGGGAGACCCAGTACTTC	CASSLPGTRGETQYF
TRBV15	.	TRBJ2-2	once	TGTGCCACCAGCCGCATAGTGAACGGGGAGCTGTTTTTT	CATSRIVNGELFF
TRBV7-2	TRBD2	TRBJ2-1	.	TGTGCCAGCAGCTTAGGGATAACTAGCGGGAGCTACAATGAGCAGTTCTTC	CASSLGITSGSYNEQFF
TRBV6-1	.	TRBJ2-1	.	TGTGCCAGCAGTGATCTCTCGGCGGGAAACAATGAGCAGTTCTTC	CASSDLSAGNNEQFF
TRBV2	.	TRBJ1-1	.	TGTGCCAGCAGTGACAGGGTCGGTTTTAGGGCCTTT	CASSDRVGFRAF
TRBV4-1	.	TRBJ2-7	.	TGCGCCAGCAGCCCTCCGGGCACCTACGAGCAGTACTTC	CASSPPGTYEQYF